This TCR beta chain is from a study of blood T cell repertoires in COVID-19. About the research overall: The United States, Italy and Spain supplied acute and convalescent COVID-19 samples. T cells, B-cell-depleted T cells, or PBMCs supplied cDNA or gDNA.

Authors' processing steps: Researchers report that nucleated cell counts were estimated from reference gene primer amplification. Clones were read by immunoSEQ multiplex PCR, and TCRdb kept only the in-frame ones, dropping some. V and J calls and clone size are those listed in that table; D and trimming were worked out from the DNA. Among about 99,000 clones, roughly 84% were seen once, and the ten largest hold under 2%. This CDR3 contains 16 residues. Germline CDR1 reads MNHEY; CDR2 reads SMNVEV (reference sequence). V lost 6 bases, J lost 5 bases, and 17 bases lay in between. This receptor was taken from a man between 65 and 85 years old with active or convalescent COVID-19. The sequenced material came from peripheral blood. This chain connects TRBV27 to TRBJ1-6; maybe TRBD1 (6 bases). CDR3 sequence (DNA): TGTGCCAGCAGACCGAGGACCGGACAGAATAATTCACCCCTCCACTTT. It translates to CASRPRTGQNNSPLHF.